The 19 T cell receptor beta chains presented below share a single source sample, sequenced in a study of CD8 T cells in ankylosing spondylitis. MiXCR was run by TCRdb on the 5' RACE reads, yielding one entry per CDR3 protein. Among about 300,000 distinct CDR3 sequences listed, 11% were seen once. Sequenced sample: blood, either unsorted or a sorted T cell fraction (not recorded which). Receptor source: a female donor with ankylosing spondylitis or in good health (not recorded which).

This clonotype came up many times. The chain links TRBV7-9 to TRBJ1-2, with D tentatively TRBD1 (5 bases). Germline V lookup: CDR1 SEHNR, CDR2 FQNEAQ (reference sequence). The CDR3 has 15 residues. Trimming cost V 5 bases and J 4 bases, with 17 bases left between them. The CDR3 sequence: CASSNIQPGLYGYTF. CDR3 coding DNA: TGTGCCAGCAGCAACATCCAACCGGGACTCTATGGCTACACCTTC.

Details on this clonotype: A read error may account for a junction end that differs from germline. The chain is built from TRBV6-1 and TRBJ2-3; D is uncertain. CDR3 length: 16 residues. Germline V gives CDR1 MNHNS, CDR2 SASEGT. The CDR3 here is CASSPGAGLTTYTQYF. The CDR3 DNA follows: TGTGCCAGCAGCCCCGGCGCTGGGCTTACCACATATACGCAGTATTTT.

Many counts were recorded for this clonotype. The V call is TRBV7-2, the J call TRBJ2-1; a weak D match, TRBD2 (6 bases). Germline V gene data show CDR1 as SGHTA and CDR2 as FQGNSA. Between the trimmed V and J ends, which lost 2 bases and 0 bases, there was a span of 14 bases. The CDR3 is made up of 17 amino acids. The CDR3 DNA sequence: TGTGCCAGCAGCTTAACGGCGGGGCCCTCCTCCTACAATGAGCAGTTCTTC. Translated, it gives CASSLTAGPSSYNEQFF.

This chain uses TRBV7-2 with TRBJ1-5, with 11 bases aligning to TRBD1. From germline, CDR1 is SGHTA and CDR2 FQGNSA. J gave up 4 bases and V 5 bases, and 4 bases lay outside the gene matches. This CDR3 has 15 residues. The CDR3 region has the DNA TGTGCCAGCAGCCGGACAGGGGGCACGAATCAGCCCCAGCATTTT. It translates to CASSRTGGTNQPQHF. Together with reference TRBV7-2 and TRBJ1-5, the CDR3 gives the full variable domain: GAGVSQSPSNKVTEKGKDVELRCDPISGHTALYWYRQSLGQGLEFLIYFQGNSAPDKSGLPSDRFSAERTGGSVSTLTIQRTQQEDSAVYLCASSRTGGTNQPQHFGDGTRLSIL.

This clonotype was counted only a few times. The chain couples TRBV7-3 to TRBJ2-3; 7 positions match TRBD1. After removal of 5 bases from V and 2 bases from J, the junction contained 7 bases not matched to a gene. CDR1 SGHTA and CDR2 FQGTGA come from the germline V gene. The CDR3 totals 15 residues. This CDR3 reads CASSPLGQSTDTQYF. The CDR3 nucleotides read TGTGCCAGCAGCCCCCTGGGACAGTCCACAGATACGCAGTATTTT.

V usage is TRBV7-8 and J usage is TRBJ2-3; D is possibly TRBD1 (6 bases). The J call may be faulty, since TRBJ1-5 better matches the DNA end. From germline, CDR1 is SGHVS and CDR2 FQNEAQ. The CDR3 consists of 14 residues. The CDR3 DNA reads as TGTGCCGCAGCGTTGGGGGGCCTCCGAGATACGCAGCATTTT. This translates into CAAALGGLRDTQHF.

The V gene is TRBV11-2, the J gene TRBJ2-7; D possibly uses TRBD1 or TRBD2 (6 bases each). Germline V gene sequence: CDR1 SGHAT, CDR2 FQNNGV. V lost 4 bases and J 4 bases, leaving 17 bases between the germline ends. The CDR3 contains 15 residues. The CDR3 bases are TGTGCCAGCAGCTCAGGGGCCGGGAGAGGTTACGAGCAGTACTTC. Its translation: CASSSGAGRGYEQYF.

This clonotype was counted at least ten times. The chain couples TRBV12-3 or TRBV12-4 to TRBJ1-5, with unresolved D. CDR3 length: 15 amino acids. V gave up 1 base and J gave up 4 bases, with 11 bases separating them. The CDR3 coding sequence is TGTGCCAGCAGTTTAGATCCCGGATCTAATCAGCCCCAGCATTTT. Translation gives CASSLDPGSNQPQHF.

This clonotype came up many times. The J gene is TRBJ1-1, the V gene TRBV27, with TRBD1 identical over 8 bases. CDR1 is MNHEY and CDR2 is SMNVEV in the germline V gene (reference sequence). The CDR3 runs 14 residues. V was clipped by 5 bases and J by 9 bases; unmatched bases: 11. The CDR3 protein is CASSIDGQGGKAFF. CDR3 bases: TGTGCCAGCAGTATAGACGGACAGGGAGGGAAAGCTTTCTTT.

This clonotype was seen repeatedly, ten times or more. The V and J genes are TRBV10-3 and TRBJ2-5; D might be TRBD1 (5 bases). This CDR3 has 13 amino acids. Germline V gene lookup returns CDR1 ENHRY and CDR2 SYGVKD. V gave up 6 bases and J gave up 3 bases, with 11 bases separating them. The CDR3 reads CAISDRIEETQYF. The CDR3 DNA is TGTGCCATCAGCGACAGAATAGAAGAGACCCAGTACTTC.

Regarding this clonotype: At one of its ends the junction is not consistent with the germline gene, which may arise from a read error. The chain has TRBV5-5 and TRBJ2-2, with D perhaps given as TRBD1 or TRBD2 (5 bases each). Per germline, CDR1 SGHKS and CDR2 YYEKEE (reference sequence). This CDR3 spans 17 amino acids. CDR3 amino acids: CASSLAPPGWGTGEPFF. For the CDR3, the DNA is TGTGCCAGCAGCTTGGCCCCGCCAGGGTGGGGCACCGGGGAGCCGTTTTTT.

This clonotype has a count of ten or more. The chain recombines TRBV20-1 with TRBJ1-5; D perhaps matches TRBD1 (5 bases). The V and J ends lost 0 bases and 0 bases respectively, with 12 bases between them. Looked up from germline, CDR1 is DFQATT and CDR2 is SNEGSKA (reference sequence). This CDR3 region has 16 residues. The CDR3 spells CSARDEGSGSNQPQHF. DNA for the CDR3: TGCAGTGCTAGAGATGAGGGGTCGGGTAGCAATCAGCCCCAGCATTTT.

This clonotype was seen at least ten times. The J gene is TRBJ2-5, the V gene TRBV29-1; D call uncertain. Trimming shortened V by 3 bases and J by 3 bases, and 8 bases separated the two germline ends. This CDR3 comprises 12 residues. The germline V gene has CDR1 SQVTM and CDR2 ANQGSEA. CDR3 in DNA: TGCAGCGTTGAGTACACCAAAGAGACCCAGTACTTC. It yields the protein CSVEYTKETQYF.

This clonotype was detected only a few times. The gene calls are TRBV20-1 and TRBJ2-4; TRBD2 agrees at 9 bases. V shed 3 bases and J 0 bases; nucleotides not matched to a gene: 12. Germline CDR1 DFQATT, CDR2 SNEGSKA (reference sequence). This CDR3 comprises 18 residues. Written as DNA, the CDR3 is TGCAGTGCTAGGGGTAGCGGGGGATTAGCCGTAGCCAAAAACATTCAGTACTTC. Translating gives CSARGSGGLAVAKNIQYF.

This clonotype was detected ten times or more. The V gene is TRBV11-2, the J gene TRBJ2-5; unclear D gene. The germline gives CDR1 SGHAT, CDR2 FQNNGV. V dropped 1 base and J dropped 2 bases, with 8 bases sitting between them. CDR3 size: 14 residues. The CDR3 bases are TGTGCCAGCAGCTTAGTTGGGAAGCAAGAGACCCAGTACTTC. As protein: CASSLVGKQETQYF.

This chain uses TRBV24-1 with TRBJ2-1; D is perhaps TRBD2 (5 bases). Germline V lookup: CDR1 KGHDR, CDR2 SFDVKD. The CDR3 is 13 amino acids. The ends were cut back, 7 bases at V and 9 bases at J, with 15 bases in the middle. The CDR3 coding sequence is TGTGCCACCAGGGACTCTTCTGAGGGTGAGCAGTTCTTC. It translates to CATRDSSEGEQFF.

This clonotype was picked up many times. V usage is TRBV12-3 or TRBV12-4 and J usage is TRBJ2-7, with TRBD2 matching 10 bases. This CDR3 comprises 16 residues. V trimming: 3 bases; J trimming: 0 bases; junction bases outside the gene matches: 5. CDR3 in amino acids: CASSFTSGTLSYEQYF. CDR3 bases: TGTGCCAGCAGTTTTACTAGCGGGACCCTCTCCTACGAGCAGTACTTC.

This clonotype has only a few counts. The DNA for the CDR3 is TGTGCCAGCAACAGGGGAGGACTAGCGGGGAGGGTAGAGACCCAGTACTTC. Its protein is CASNRGGLAGRVETQYF. The J gene is TRBJ2-5, the V gene TRBV5-5, with 12 positions matching TRBD2. Germline values: CDR1 SGHKS, CDR2 YYEKEE (reference sequence). The CDR3 spans 17 residues. V lost 6 bases, J lost 4 bases, and 13 bases stayed unmatched.

Worth noting for this clonotype: This sequence may be a read error, since a much larger clone differs from it by one base. The chain couples TRBV6-1 to TRBJ2-5; 9 positions match TRBD1. Germline loops: CDR1 MNHNS, CDR2 SASEGT. This CDR3 has 13 amino acids. The junction had 9 bases not matched to a gene; V was cut back by 6 bases and J by 10 bases. CDR3 in amino acids: CASSSGTGKSQYF. In DNA form, the CDR3 reads TGTGCCAGCAGCTCAGGGACAGGGAAGAGCCAGTACTTC.